This T cell receptor beta chain was observed in a study of T cell repertoires in cytomegalovirus infection. Background on the study: In public TCR beta signatures, there were indications of both CMV infection and matching HLA type.

On this clonotype: Antigen unknown.

CDR1 is DFQATT and CDR2 is SNEGSKA in the germline V gene (reference sequence). The V gene lost 3 bases and the J gene lost 5 bases, with 8 bases spanning the gap. The CDR3 has 12 residues. Study-wide points: HLA-C-restricted CMV-specific TCR beta clonotypes prevailed in the ex vivo response.

Via MiXCR, TCRdb re-called the reads, giving one row per CDR3 protein. The data show more than 650,000 distinct CDR3 sequences, with 35% to 40% seen just once and around 2.6% held by the top ten. This chain joins TRBV20-1 and TRBJ2-1; unclear D gene. This TCR was recovered from a human donor in good health (CMV status not recorded). Some clones in this sample may be carry-over from other donors' samples. The sequenced material came from PBMCs. The CDR3 region has the DNA TGCAGTGCTAGGGGTTTTGACAATGAGCAGTTCTTC. Residues: CSARGFDNEQFF.